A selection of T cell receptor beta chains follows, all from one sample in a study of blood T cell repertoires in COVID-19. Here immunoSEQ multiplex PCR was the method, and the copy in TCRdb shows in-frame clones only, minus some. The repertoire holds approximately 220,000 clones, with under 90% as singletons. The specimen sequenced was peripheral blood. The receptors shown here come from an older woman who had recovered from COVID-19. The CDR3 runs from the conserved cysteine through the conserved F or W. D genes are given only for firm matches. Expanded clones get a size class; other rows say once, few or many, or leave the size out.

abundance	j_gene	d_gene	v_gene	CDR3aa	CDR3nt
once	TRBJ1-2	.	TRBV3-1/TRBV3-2	CASSQVYRDDYGYTF	TGTGCCAGCAGCCAAGTTTACAGGGACGACTATGGCTACACCTTC
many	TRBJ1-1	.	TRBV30	CAWSRPSGLFRKGTEAFF	TGTGCCTGGAGTCGACCTTCAGGGCTTTTTCGGAAAGGGACTGAAGCTTTCTTT
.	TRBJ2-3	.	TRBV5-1	CASSLRRGSTDTQYF	TGCGCCAGCAGCTTGCGGCGGGGTTCCACAGATACGCAGTATTTT
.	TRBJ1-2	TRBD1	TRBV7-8	CASSLVWGRGRGGESTNYGYTF	TGTGCCAGCAGCTTAGTTTGGGGCAGGGGGCGAGGCGGTGAATCTACTAACTATGGCTACACCTTC
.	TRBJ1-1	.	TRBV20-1	CSARGQPKAFF	TGCAGTGCCCGGGGACAACCGAAAGCTTTCTTT
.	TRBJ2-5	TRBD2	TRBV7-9	CASSPLTGLAGASFETQYF	TGTGCCAGCAGCCCATTGACAGGACTAGCGGGGGCGAGCTTCGAGACCCAGTACTTC
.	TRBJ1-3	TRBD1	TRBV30	CACVGRGPLNTIYF	TGTGCCTGTGTTGGCAGGGGGCCCCTAAACACCATATATTTT
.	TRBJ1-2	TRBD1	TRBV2	CASSSPGQQFKGYTF	TGTGCCAGCAGTTCTCCGGGACAGCAGTTTAAGGGCTACACCTTC
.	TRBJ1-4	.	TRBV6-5	CATQRQLNEKLFF	TGTGCCACCCAGAGGCAACTGAATGAAAAACTGTTTTTT
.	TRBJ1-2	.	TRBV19	CASKQGPSGYTF	TGTGCCAGTAAGCAGGGGCCGAGTGGCTACACCTTC
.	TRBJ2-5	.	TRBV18	CASSPPQGETQYF	TGTGCCAGCTCACCTCCGCAGGGGGAGACCCAGTACTTC
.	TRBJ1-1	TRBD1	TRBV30	CAWRGTGGNTEAFF	TGTGCCTGGAGAGGGACAGGCGGGAACACTGAAGCTTTCTTT
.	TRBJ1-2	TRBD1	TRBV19	CASSVQGARGYTF	TGTGCCAGTAGTGTACAGGGGGCGCGTGGCTACACCTTC
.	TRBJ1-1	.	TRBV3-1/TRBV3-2	CASSEWPGLGNTEAFF	TGTGCCAGCAGCGAATGGCCAGGGTTGGGGAACACTGAAGCTTTCTTT
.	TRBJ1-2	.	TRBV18	CASSKAGIANYGYTF	TGTGCCAGCTCGAAGGCGGGAATAGCTAACTATGGCTACACCTTC
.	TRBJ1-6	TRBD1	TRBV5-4	CASSRTGHNSPLHF	TGTGCCAGCAGCCGGACAGGGCATAATTCACCCCTCCACTTT
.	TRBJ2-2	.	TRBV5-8	CASSLGGGFNTGELFF	TGTGCCAGCAGCTTGGGTGGCGGATTTAACACCGGGGAGCTGTTTTTT
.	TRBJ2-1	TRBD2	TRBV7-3	CASSLTGTSSFNEQFF	TGTGCCAGCAGCTTAACCGGGACTAGCTCATTCAATGAGCAGTTCTTC
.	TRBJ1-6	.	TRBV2	CASSEQGGNGNSPLHF	TGTGCCAGCAGTGAACAAGGGGGAAATGGAAATTCACCCCTCCACTTT
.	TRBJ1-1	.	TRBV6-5	CASRRTSPNTEAFF	TGTGCCAGCAGGCGGACAAGTCCGAACACTGAAGCTTTCTTT
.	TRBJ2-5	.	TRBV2	CASSDLRETQYF	TGTGCCAGCAGTGATCTGAGAGAGACCCAGTACTTC
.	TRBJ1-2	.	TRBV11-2	CASSRVSDGYTF	TGTGCCAGCAGCCGAGTCTCTGATGGCTACACCTTC
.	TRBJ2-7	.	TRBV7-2	CASSLAETFFGEQYF	TGTGCCAGCAGCTTAGCCGAGACATTTTTCGGCGAGCAGTACTTC
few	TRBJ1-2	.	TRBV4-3	CASSQDHGPDGYTF	TGCGCCAGCAGCCAAGATCATGGGCCTGATGGCTACACCTTC
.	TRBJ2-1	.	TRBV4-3	CASSSGLRNEQFF	TGCGCCAGCAGCTCCGGACTCCGCAATGAGCAGTTCTTC
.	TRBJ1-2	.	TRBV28	CASTGDVSGGYGYTF	TGTGCCAGCACTGGGGATGTCTCGGGAGGCTATGGCTACACCTTC
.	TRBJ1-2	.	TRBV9	CASTDTRRSYGYTF	TGTGCCAGCACGGACACGCGGCGGAGCTATGGCTACACCTTC
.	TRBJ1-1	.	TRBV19	CASAIGGAKAFF	TGTGCCAGTGCTATCGGCGGCGCAAAAGCTTTCTTT
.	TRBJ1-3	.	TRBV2	CASRTQGSGGNTIYF	TGTGCCAGCCGCACTCAGGGTAGCGGGGGAAACACCATATATTTT
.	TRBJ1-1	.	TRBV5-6	CASSFVETEAFF	TGTGCCAGCAGTTTCGTGGAGACTGAAGCTTTCTTT
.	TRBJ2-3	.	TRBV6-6	CASSYSKSGERDTQYF	TGTGCCAGCAGTTACTCGAAGTCCGGGGAGAGAGATACGCAGTATTTT
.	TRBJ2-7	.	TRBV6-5	CASRRSYEQYF	TGTGCCAGCAGACGGAGCTACGAGCAGTACTTC
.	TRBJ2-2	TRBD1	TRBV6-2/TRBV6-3	CASRYDRGTGELFF	TGTGCCAGCAGATACGACAGGGGCACCGGGGAGCTGTTTTTT
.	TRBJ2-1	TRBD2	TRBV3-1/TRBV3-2	CASSPKGTGLAGEQFF	TGTGCCAGCAGCCCCAAAGGGACCGGACTAGCGGGGGAGCAGTTCTTC
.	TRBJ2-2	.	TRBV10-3	CAISADRNTGELFF	TGTGCCATCAGCGCCGACAGGAACACCGGGGAGCTGTTTTTT
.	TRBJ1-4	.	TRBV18	CASPFARVDEKLFF	TGTGCCAGCCCTTTCGCCAGGGTTGATGAAAAACTGTTTTTT
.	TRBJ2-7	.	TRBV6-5	CASSKGHLYEQYF	TGTGCCAGCAGTAAGGGACACCTCTACGAGCAGTACTTC
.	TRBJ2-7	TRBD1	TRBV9	CASSAGQGTYEQYF	TGTGCCAGCAGCGCCGGACAGGGGACATACGAGCAGTACTTC
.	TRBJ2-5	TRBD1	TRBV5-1	CASSLGGQATGETQYF	TGCGCCAGCAGCTTGGGCGGACAGGCGACAGGGGAGACCCAGTACTTC
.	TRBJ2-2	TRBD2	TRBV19	CATLAGLAGGRTGELFF	TGTGCCACCCTAGCAGGACTAGCGGGGGGGCGGACCGGGGAGCTGTTTTTT
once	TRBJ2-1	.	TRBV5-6	CASSLYTSSYNEQFF	TGTGCCAGCAGCTTGTATACGAGCTCCTACAATGAGCAGTTCTTC
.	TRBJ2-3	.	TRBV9	CASSVESHDPGTDTQYF	TGTGCCAGCAGCGTAGAATCCCACGACCCGGGAACTGATACGCAGTATTTT
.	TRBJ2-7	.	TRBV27	CASRSDSSYEQYF	TGTGCCAGCAGGTCCGATAGCTCCTACGAGCAGTACTTC
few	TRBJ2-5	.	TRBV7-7	CASSSNIPGRETQYF	TGTGCTAGCAGCTCGAATATACCGGGAAGAGAGACCCAGTACTTC
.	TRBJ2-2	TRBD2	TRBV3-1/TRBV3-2	CASSRLAGGRGTGELFF	TGTGCCAGCAGCCGTCTCGCGGGGGGGCGGGGCACCGGGGAGCTGTTTTTT
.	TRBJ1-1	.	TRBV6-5	CASSKTDWNTEAFF	TGTGCCAGCAGTAAGACAGACTGGAACACTGAAGCTTTCTTT
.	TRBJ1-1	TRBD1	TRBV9	CASSVDRVGTEAFF	TGTGCCAGCAGCGTGGACAGGGTGGGCACTGAAGCTTTCTTT
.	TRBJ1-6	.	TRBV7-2	CASSFMAGTNSPLHF	TGTGCCAGCAGCTTTATGGCAGGGACAAATTCACCCCTCCACTTT